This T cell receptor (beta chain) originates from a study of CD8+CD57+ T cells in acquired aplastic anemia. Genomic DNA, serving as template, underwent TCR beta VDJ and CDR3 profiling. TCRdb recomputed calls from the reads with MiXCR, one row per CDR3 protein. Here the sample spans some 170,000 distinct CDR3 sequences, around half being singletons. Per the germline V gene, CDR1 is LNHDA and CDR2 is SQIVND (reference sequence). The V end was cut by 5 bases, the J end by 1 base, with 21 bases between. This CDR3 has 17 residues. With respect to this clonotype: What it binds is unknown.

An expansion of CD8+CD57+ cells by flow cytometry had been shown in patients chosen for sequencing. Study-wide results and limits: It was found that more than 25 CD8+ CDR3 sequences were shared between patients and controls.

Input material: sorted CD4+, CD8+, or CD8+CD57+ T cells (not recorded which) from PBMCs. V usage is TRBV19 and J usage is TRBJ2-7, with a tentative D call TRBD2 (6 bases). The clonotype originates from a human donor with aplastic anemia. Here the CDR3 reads CASSGGIGDVISYEQYF. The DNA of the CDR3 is TGTGCCAGTAGTGGCGGGATAGGGGATGTAATTTCCTACGAGCAGTACTTC.